The rows below give T cell receptor beta chains drawn from one sample of a study of T-cell reconstitution after alpha-beta-depleted transplantation in children. TCRdb reprocessed the PCR reads via MiXCR and lists one record per CDR3 protein. Of fewer than 400,000 distinct CDR3 sequences in the sample, around 21% were seen once. This specimen was PBMCs from the stem cell graft donor, taken from the stem cell graft. Source of these receptors: a human donor who donated a stem cell graft to a child with acute myeloid leukemia. Both conserved end residues are part of each CDR3. The D gene is left open where the match is weak. Expanded clones get a size class; other rows say once, few or many, or leave the size out.

D gene: -
V gene: TRBV5-1
J gene: TRBJ2-1
clone size: few
CDR3 DNA: TGCGCCAGCAGCCCGACTGGGTACAACAATGAGCAGTTCTTC
CDR3 protein: CASSPTGYNNEQFF

D gene: -
V gene: TRBV12-3/TRBV12-4
J gene: TRBJ2-1
clone size: -
CDR3 DNA: TGTGCCAGCAGTTTGAGACCCTTCTACAATGAGCAGTTCTTC
CDR3 protein: CASSLRPFYNEQFF

D gene: -
V gene: TRBV12-3/TRBV12-4
J gene: TRBJ2-3
clone size: few
CDR3 DNA: TGTGCCAGCAGCCGCCGAGAGGGGACAGATACGCAGTATTTT
CDR3 protein: CASSRREGTDTQYF

D gene: TRBD2
V gene: TRBV28
J gene: TRBJ2-7
clone size: -
CDR3 DNA: TGTGCCAGCAGTTCTAGCGGGAGGGCCCCCGAGCAGTACTTC
CDR3 protein: CASSSSGRAPEQYF

D gene: -
V gene: TRBV28
J gene: TRBJ1-4
clone size: -
CDR3 DNA: TGTGCCAGCAGACAATACAGGGTCGGTGAAAAACTGTTTTTT
CDR3 protein: CASRQYRVGEKLFF

D gene: -
V gene: TRBV12-3/TRBV12-4
J gene: TRBJ2-2
clone size: -
CDR3 DNA: TGTGCCAGCAGTCTCATTCTCGCGAACACCGGGGAGCTGTTTTTT
CDR3 protein: CASSLILANTGELFF

D gene: -
V gene: TRBV27
J gene: TRBJ2-5
clone size: few
CDR3 DNA: TGTGCCAGCAGTTCAATGGGCCAAGAGACCCAGTACTTC
CDR3 protein: CASSSMGQETQYF

D gene: TRBD2
V gene: TRBV7-9
J gene: TRBJ2-5
clone size: many
CDR3 DNA: TGTGCCAGCAACCACGGGACTAGCGAAGAGACCCAGTACTTC
CDR3 protein: CASNHGTSEETQYF

D gene: -
V gene: TRBV2
J gene: TRBJ2-1
clone size: -
CDR3 DNA: TGTGCCAGCAGTCCTACAACTTTTTCCTACAATGAGCAGTTCTTC
CDR3 protein: CASSPTTFSYNEQFF

D gene: -
V gene: TRBV18
J gene: TRBJ2-6
clone size: -
CDR3 DNA: TGTGCCAGCCCTCGACAGGCTATCTCTGGGGCCAACGTCCTGACTTTC
CDR3 protein: CASPRQAISGANVLTF

D gene: TRBD2
V gene: TRBV3-1
J gene: TRBJ2-2
clone size: few
CDR3 DNA: TGTGCCAGCAGCCGGACTAGCCTCACCGGGGAGCTGTTTTTT
CDR3 protein: CASSRTSLTGELFF

D gene: -
V gene: TRBV6-2/TRBV6-3
J gene: TRBJ2-5
clone size: -
CDR3 DNA: TGTGCCAGCAGTTACCTTTCCGCGGGAGAGACCCAGTACTTC
CDR3 protein: CASSYLSAGETQYF

D gene: TRBD1
V gene: TRBV5-1
J gene: TRBJ1-3
clone size: -
CDR3 DNA: TGCGCCAGCAGCGAAGGACAGGTGGCTGGAAACACCATATATTTT
CDR3 protein: CASSEGQVAGNTIYF

D gene: TRBD2
V gene: TRBV20-1
J gene: TRBJ2-7
clone size: few
CDR3 DNA: TGCAGTGCTAGCCTAGCGGGCTACGAGCAGTACTTC
CDR3 protein: CSASLAGYEQYF

D gene: -
V gene: TRBV20-1
J gene: TRBJ1-2
clone size: -
CDR3 DNA: TGCAGTGCAACCGGAATCGTCGACTATGGCTACACCTTC
CDR3 protein: CSATGIVDYGYTF

D gene: -
V gene: TRBV24-1
J gene: TRBJ2-2
clone size: few
CDR3 DNA: TGTGCCACCAGTGATCCCCCTACCGGGGAGCTGTTTTTT
CDR3 protein: CATSDPPTGELFF

D gene: -
V gene: TRBV9
J gene: TRBJ2-5
clone size: -
CDR3 DNA: TGTGCCAGCAGCCCCGACAGCTACCAAGAGACCCAGTACTTC
CDR3 protein: CASSPDSYQETQYF

D gene: -
V gene: TRBV15
J gene: TRBJ1-3
clone size: few
CDR3 DNA: TGTGCCACCAGCAGAGACGATTCCTCTGGAAACACCATATATTTT
CDR3 protein: CATSRDDSSGNTIYF

D gene: -
V gene: TRBV12-3/TRBV12-4
J gene: TRBJ2-3
clone size: -
CDR3 DNA: TGTGCCAGCAGTTTTGACGGTACGCAGTATTTT
CDR3 protein: CASSFDGTQYF

D gene: -
V gene: TRBV20-1
J gene: TRBJ2-5
clone size: -
CDR3 DNA: TGCAGTGCCCCCAGGACCGGCGGCGAGACCCAGTACTTC
CDR3 protein: CSAPRTGGETQYF